This T cell receptor (beta chain) was documented in a study of blood T cell repertoires in COVID-19 (dated by TCRdb to about 2020). Concerning the study at large: Samples from collaborators originated in the United States, Italy and Spain and spanned both the acute and convalescent phases of COVID-19. Deeply sampled blood TCRbeta repertoires from subjects exposed to, actively infected with, or recovered from COVID-19 were included in the dataset. Where HLA class I and class II types were available, the types were taken from metadata supplied by the sample provider, not from assay-based typing. A de-identified subject ID, COVID-19 status, age in years and sex were almost always included in the sample metadata. The repertoires were made available in a free public database intended to serve as a resource for research on the immune response to SARS-CoV-2. The prospective study material was composed of cDNA or gDNA derived from T cells, B-cell-depleted T cells, or PBMCs. The samples were drawn from the first 160 participants of the ongoing ImmuneRACE study and from 950 to 1,500 subjects provided by 6 global collaborators. Results and caveats for the whole study, not just this receptor: The quantity of clinical and demographic metadata differed by source and by participant and was supplied without curation.

Participants in the prospective study were enrolled through a virtual design, were aged roughly 18 to 100 years, and lived in roughly 25 United States geographic areas. In the prospective study, cohorts were assigned on the basis of participant-reported clinical history obtained from a screening survey and a study questionnaire. Each participant in the prospective study had whole blood, serum and a nasopharyngeal or oropharyngeal swab collected by mobile phlebotomists. Participants in the prospective study had the option to provide additional blood draws and questionnaires over a roughly two-month period. Before DNA extraction, blood samples from the prospective study were shipped at room temperature or frozen. Remarks on this clone: It lacks a known antigen. Base-call qualities are not available, and no considerably larger clone is one nucleotide away.

TCRbeta CDR3 regions were amplified from genomic DNA by means of the immunoSEQ Assay, a bias-controlled multiplex PCR. In the authors' own workflow: Within the assay, amplification of reference gene primers was used to estimate how many nucleated cells each sample contained. Sequence reads were collapsed and filtered to measure the absolute abundance of every unique TCRbeta CDR3 rearrangement. Productive Simpson clonality was computed per sample as the square root of Simpson's diversity index over productive rearrangements. The immuneACCESS repertoire file appears here via TCRdb, limited to in-frame rearrangements. These files lack a portion of the clones; in checked studies, under half of the deficit traces to unresolved V genes, and the cause of the others is not known. V and J calls and clone size are as listed in that table; D and trimming were resolved from the DNA. The sample data list about 400,000 clones, and around 90% of these were observed just once. The top ten hold approximately 2.1% of the sample.

The receptor was isolated from a woman aged 40 to 50 with acute COVID-19. Material for sequencing was PBMCs or T cells enriched from blood (not recorded which).

The CDR3: CASTQGFDGYTF. The nucleotides are TGTGCCAGTACACAGGGATTCGACGGCTACACCTTC. The rearranged chain carries TRBV19 and TRBJ1-2; TRBD1 is perhaps the D gene, given 6 matching bases. The junction shows trimming of 7 bases on V and 8 bases on J, plus 14 bases between the germline ends. Reading from cysteine to phenylalanine, the CDR3 counts 12 amino acids. The read is trimmed to its CDR3 DNA, 36 bases read in frame from base 1. For CDR1 and CDR2, the germline V gene (reference sequence) lists LNHDA and SQIVND.